These 30 T cell receptor beta chains originate from one sample sequenced in a study of cytomegalovirus exposure and HLA in healthy donors. Both 60 Vbeta primers and 13 Jbeta primers went into the PCR. Clones were read by immunoSEQ multiplex PCR, and TCRdb kept only the in-frame ones, dropping some. The repertoire holds around 300,000 clones, with approximately 90% as singletons. The specimen sequenced was PBMCs. These receptors were collected from a woman aged 18 to 35 in good health and CMV-seronegative.

The rearrangement uses TRBV7-9 and TRBJ2-7; no firm D call. CDR1 SEHNR and CDR2 FQNEAQ come from the germline V gene (reference sequence). This CDR3 contains 13 residues. V dropped 5 bases and J dropped 5 bases, with 13 bases sitting between them. CDR3 DNA sequence: TGTGCCAGCAGCCTCGGTTTGGTGGACGAGCAGTACTTC. As protein: CASSLGLVDEQYF.

J is TRBJ1-2 and V is TRBV18, with a possible D match to TRBD1 (5 bases). The germline V gene has CDR1 KGHSH and CDR2 LQKENI. The germline V and J ends were trimmed by 3 bases and 6 bases, with 11 bases remaining between them. There are 13 residues in the CDR3. CDR3 in amino acids: CASSPGEGNGYTF. Written as DNA, the CDR3 is TGTGCCAGCTCACCCGGGGAGGGGAATGGCTACACCTTC.

The chain recombines TRBV30 with TRBJ2-7; D not resolved. The V end was cut by 7 bases, the J end by 1 base, with 11 bases between. This CDR3 contains 12 residues. Germline CDR1 and CDR2: GTSNPN and SVGIG (reference sequence). CDR3 in amino acids: CAFKTGSYEQYF. CDR3 nucleotides: TGTGCCTTCAAGACTGGGTCCTACGAGCAGTACTTC.

For the CDR3, the DNA is TGTGCCAGCAGCTTAGGTCGGCTAGCGGGGAGGTTTCAAGAGACCCAGTACTTC. Protein: CASSLGRLAGRFQETQYF. This chain uses TRBV7-9 with TRBJ2-5; 9 bases align to TRBD2. V trimming: 1 base; J trimming: 2 bases; junction bases outside the gene matches: 11. From germline, CDR1 is SEHNR and CDR2 FQNEAQ (reference sequence). The CDR3 has 18 residues. Full variable domain (remainder filled in from reference TRBV7-9 and TRBJ2-5): DTGVSQNPRHKITKRGQNVTFRCDPISEHNRLYWYRQTLGQGPEFLTYFQNEAQLEKSRLLSDRFSAERPKGSFSTLEIQRTEQGDSAMYLCASSLGRLAGRFQETQYFGPGTRLLVL.

The chain couples TRBV25-1 to TRBJ2-7; 10 nucleotides line up with TRBD2. There are 13 residues in the CDR3. Germline V gene data show CDR1 as MGHDK and CDR2 as SYGVNS. V lost 3 bases to trimming and J lost 9 bases; unmatched junction nucleotides: 5. The CDR3: CASSEASGGLQYF. CDR3 DNA: TGTGCCAGCAGTGAGGCTAGCGGGGGTCTGCAGTACTTC.

The genes are TRBV7-2 and TRBJ2-2; D is unclear. CDR3 size: 12 residues. V shed 8 bases and J shed 8 bases, with 12 bases lying between them. From germline, CDR1 is SGHTA and CDR2 FQGNSA. The CDR3 sequence is CASPVMTGELFF. The CDR3 nucleotides read TGTGCCAGCCCAGTGATGACAGGGGAGCTGTTTTTT.

This clone was seen only a few times. V gene TRBV2 combines with J gene TRBJ2-1; 8 positions match TRBD1. Germline-derived CDR1 and CDR2 are SNHLY and FYNNEI. The CDR3 runs to 14 residues. Germline trimming cut 6 bases from V and 6 bases from J; bases unmatched to any gene: 7. CDR3 bases: TGTGCCAGCAGGGACAGGGTAGGGGTCAATGAGCAGTTCTTC. Protein sequence: CASRDRVGVNEQFF. Full variable domain (outside the CDR3, taken from reference TRBV2 and TRBJ2-1): EPEVTQTPSHQVTQMGQEVILRCVPISNHLYFYWYRQILGQKVEFLVSFYNNEISEKSEIFDDQFSVERPDGSNFTLKIRSTKLEDSAMYFCASRDRVGVNEQFFGPGTRLTVL.

This chain links TRBV9 with TRBJ1-5; 11 bases fit TRBD1. The CDR3 consists of 15 residues. The V gene's germline CDR1 is SGDLS and CDR2 YYNGEE. V dropped 0 bases and J dropped 6; count of bases not matched to a gene: 2. CDR3 in DNA: TGTGCCAGCAGCGTAGGGGACAGGGGGGTTCAGCCCCAGCATTTT. Amino acids: CASSVGDRGVQPQHF.

The CDR3 DNA sequence: TGTGCCAGCAGTCCCGGACTAGCTTCGAGCTCCTACGAGCAGTACTTC. This sequence encodes CASSPGLASSSYEQYF. The chain joins TRBV5-6 to TRBJ2-7, with 8 bases identical to TRBD2. The germline V gene encodes CDR1 SGHDT and CDR2 YYEEEE. Trimming took 5 bases from V and 0 from J; bases not matched to a gene: 10. This CDR3 is built from 16 residues.

This chain connects TRBV6-1 to TRBJ2-7; possible D gene TRBD2, 5 bases. The CDR3 is made up of 16 amino acids. Per germline, CDR1 MNHNS and CDR2 SASEGT. The ends were cut back, 4 bases at V and 6 bases at J, with 22 bases in the middle. CDR3 amino acids: CASSGSWVGSAGEQYF. CDR3 nucleotides: TGTGCCAGCAGTGGGAGCTGGGTGGGCTCGGCGGGCGAGCAGTACTTC.

This chain joins TRBV30 and TRBJ1-3; D gene ambiguous. The V gene's germline CDR1 is GTSNPN and CDR2 SVGIG (reference sequence). The CDR3 sequence is 14 residues long. V lost 0 bases to trimming and J lost 0 bases, with 6 bases between them. The CDR3 here is CAWSVRGSGNTIYF. Here the CDR3 DNA reads TGTGCCTGGAGTGTACGGGGCTCTGGAAACACCATATATTTT.

In regard to this clone: One end of the junction does not line up with germline, which may come from a read error. V is TRBV25-1 and J is TRBJ2-7; 8 bases are shared with TRBD1. This CDR3 spans 16 amino acids. Per germline, CDR1 MGHDK and CDR2 SYGVNS. The CDR3: CASSEPTGTGMEERYF. The CDR3 region has the DNA TGTGCCAGCAGTGAACCGACCGGGACAGGTATGGAAGAGCGGTACTTC.

The chain joins TRBV6-5 to TRBJ2-3; 8 bases line up with TRBD1. The germline V gene encodes CDR1 MNHEY and CDR2 SVGAGI. The junction had 5 bases not matched to a gene; V was cut back by 6 bases and J by 0 bases. This CDR3 contains 15 residues. The CDR3, as DNA: TGTGCCAGCAGGAACCAGGGGGCTAGCACAGATACGCAGTATTTT. Residues: CASRNQGASTDTQYF.

J is TRBJ1-1 and V is TRBV25-1, with D tentatively TRBD1 (5 bases). CDR3 size: 12 residues. Germline values: CDR1 MGHDK, CDR2 SYGVNS. V was pared by 5 bases and J by 10 bases, with 14 bases between. The CDR3 nucleotides are TGTGCCAGCAGTACCCCAGGGTTTGCAGCTTTCTTT. Its translation: CASSTPGFAAFF.

The V gene is TRBV27, the J gene TRBJ2-1; TRBD2 is a possible D gene (5 bases). In germline, CDR1 is MNHEY, CDR2 SMNVEV (reference sequence). Trimming stripped 8 bases from V and 1 base from J, with 15 bases between. The CDR3 loop spans 15 amino acids. The CDR3 loop reads CASLPPEGSYNEQFF. CDR3 DNA: TGTGCCAGCCTACCCCCAGAGGGATCCTACAATGAGCAGTTCTTC.

The rearrangement joins TRBV19 to TRBJ2-7, with TRBD1 matching over 7 bases. The V gene end was trimmed by 10 bases and the J gene end by 5 bases; junction bases not matched to a gene: 11. Germline V gene sequence: CDR1 LNHDA, CDR2 SQIVND (reference sequence). The CDR3 covers 13 residues. CDR3 residues: CATEGQGVNEQYF. The DNA for the CDR3 is TGTGCCACCGAAGGGCAGGGGGTCAACGAGCAGTACTTC.

The chain combines TRBV7-7 with TRBJ2-5; 9 bases line up with TRBD1. There are 15 residues in the CDR3. Germline CDR1 is SSHAT and CDR2 is FNYEAQ (reference sequence). After removal of 5 bases from V and 3 bases from J, the junction contained 7 bases not matched to a gene. CDR3 sequence reads: CASSQGTGLKETQYF. As DNA, the CDR3 is TGTGCCAGCAGCCAAGGGACAGGGCTTAAAGAGACCCAGTACTTC.

The chain recombines TRBV6-1 with TRBJ1-2, with TRBD1 matching over 7 bases. The CDR3 has 14 residues. Per the germline V gene, CDR1 is MNHNS and CDR2 is SASEGT. After removal of 8 bases from V and 8 bases from J, the junction contained 14 bases not matched to a gene. CDR3 bases: TGTGCCAGCCATACAGGGGTCTCTGGGGGAGGCTACACCTTC. Translation gives CASHTGVSGGGYTF.

The V and J genes are TRBV2 and TRBJ1-3; D uncertain. The V end lost 3 bases, the J end lost 0 bases, and 9 bases lay between the germline ends. The V gene's germline CDR1 is SNHLY and CDR2 FYNNEI. This CDR3 has 15 amino acids. Here the CDR3 reads CASSEEGSSGNTIYF. CDR3 sequence (DNA): TGTGCCAGCAGTGAGGAGGGCTCCTCTGGAAACACCATATATTTT.

The chain recombines TRBV2 with TRBJ1-4; weak D call: TRBD1 (5 bases). V lost 10 bases and J lost 5, with 20 bases in between. The CDR3 contains 15 residues. Germline CDR1 reads SNHLY; CDR2 reads FYNNEI. The CDR3 loop is CATSLQGKKNEKLFF. The CDR3 DNA reads as TGTGCCACCTCCTTGCAGGGTAAGAAGAATGAAAAACTGTTTTTT.

The chain uses TRBV18 and TRBJ1-1; tentatively, D is TRBD1 (5 bases). V was shortened by 3 bases and J by 8 bases, with 10 bases between the two germline ends. This CDR3 has 12 amino acids. Germline lookup yields CDR1 KGHSH and CDR2 LQKENI. In DNA, the CDR3 is TGTGCCAGCTCACCGGTTCGGACAGAAGCTTTCTTT. This codes for CASSPVRTEAFF.

The chain uses TRBV5-1 and TRBJ2-2; D is unclear. V was clipped by 0 bases and J by 5 bases, with 17 bases between them. Germline CDR1 reads SGHRS; CDR2 reads YFSETQ. The CDR3 is made up of 17 amino acids. The CDR3 sequence: CASSLVWADDRTGELFF. The CDR3 nucleotides are TGCGCCAGCAGCTTGGTTTGGGCAGACGATAGGACCGGGGAGCTGTTTTTT.

This clone was detected once. The V call is TRBV6-6, the J call TRBJ1-2, with TRBD1 identical over 9 bases. In germline, CDR1 is MNHNY, CDR2 SVGAGI (reference sequence). V lost 6 bases and J lost 6; bases outside the gene matches: 5. The CDR3 has 13 amino acids. The CDR3 spells CASRQTGGNGYTF. The CDR3 DNA reads as TGTGCCAGCAGACAAACAGGGGGCAATGGCTACACCTTC.

The chain has TRBV9 and TRBJ2-3, with 7 bases identical to TRBD2. The CDR3 has 15 residues. CDR1 is SGDLS, CDR2 YYNGEE, per germline. The junction had 10 bases not matched to a gene; V was cut back by 5 bases and J by 4 bases. CDR3 loop: CASSPGGSIADTQYF. For the CDR3, the DNA is TGTGCCAGCAGTCCGGGGGGATCCATAGCAGATACGCAGTATTTT.

The V call is TRBV4-2, the J call TRBJ2-1; perhaps TRBD2 as D (5 bases). Germline CDR1 LGHNA, CDR2 YNFKEQ. CDR3 length: 22 amino acids. V dropped 0 bases and J dropped 2 bases, with 29 bases sitting between them. CDR3 DNA: TGTGCCAGCAGCCAAGAGGATTGGGCCATGCCTAGCCTTCCCGCTACCTACAATGAGCAGTTCTTC. Amino acid sequence: CASSQEDWAMPSLPATYNEQFF.

This chain uses TRBV7-9 with TRBJ1-1, with 9 bases lining up with TRBD1. CDR1 is SEHNR and CDR2 is FQNEAQ in the germline V gene (reference sequence). The CDR3 is made up of 19 amino acids. With 4 bases clipped from V and 4 bases from J, the junction kept 19 bases outside the gene matches. DNA for the CDR3: TGTGCCAGCAGCTCCGGGACAGGGACTCGTAAGGAGTGGGCCACTGAAGCTTTCTTT. Translated: CASSSGTGTRKEWATEAFF.

J is TRBJ2-7 and V is TRBV7-2; D possibly corresponds to TRBD2 (6 bases). CDR1 SGHTA and CDR2 FQGNSA come from the germline V gene. The CDR3 has 15 residues. V lost 1 base, J lost 10 bases, and 20 bases lay in between. Here the CDR3 reads CASSLVGTGMREQYF. For the CDR3, the DNA is TGTGCCAGCAGCTTAGTAGGGACTGGCATGAGAGAACAGTACTTC.

The CDR3 is CAWTGFGPQHF. The CDR3, as DNA: TGTGCCTGGACAGGGTTCGGGCCCCAGCATTTT. The chain has TRBV30 and TRBJ1-5; D may be TRBD1 (5 bases). The germline CDR1 and CDR2 sequences are GTSNPN and SVGIG (reference sequence). V was shortened by 4 bases and J by 9 bases, with 10 bases between the two germline ends. The CDR3 runs to 11 residues.

The chain links TRBV7-9 to TRBJ1-2; TRBD1 aligns across 8 bases. This CDR3 comprises 13 residues. The V gene's germline CDR1 is SEHNR and CDR2 FQNEAQ (reference sequence). V lost 4 bases, J lost 8 bases, and 6 bases stayed unmatched. The chain's CDR3 is CASSSQGAGGYTF. CDR3 nucleotide sequence: TGTGCCAGCAGCTCCCAGGGGGCAGGGGGCTACACCTTC.

J is TRBJ2-7 and V is TRBV6-1, with 8 nucleotides matching TRBD1. V lost 6 bases to trimming and J lost 3 bases; unmatched junction nucleotides: 10. Germline V gene data show CDR1 as MNHNS and CDR2 as SASEGT. The CDR3 sequence is 15 residues long. CDR3 DNA sequence: TGTGCCAGCAGAACCCACAGGGGGGAGAACTACGAGCAGTACTTC. This sequence encodes CASRTHRGENYEQYF.